What follows are 4 T cell receptor beta chains derived from one specimen sequenced in a study of T cells in Graves' hyperthyroidism and ophthalmopathy. What was amplified from RNA transcripts were TCR beta CDR3 regions. Researchers ran a first-round RT-PCR on the TCR CDR3 using the HTBI primer set. TCRdb reprocessed the multiplex PCR reads via MiXCR and lists one record per CDR3 protein. The sample includes around 180,000 distinct CDR3 sequences, around 15% of them seen just once. Material for sequencing was blood. The receptors originated from a woman in her forties or fifties with Graves' hyperthyroidism.

The V gene is TRBV5-1, the J gene TRBJ2-7; 10 bases align to TRBD1. This CDR3 has 15 residues. Germline lookup yields CDR1 SGHRS and CDR2 YFSETQ. The trim removed 4 bases at V and 3 bases at J, leaving 7 bases unmatched. This chain's CDR3 is CASSLGDRGGYEQYF. Here the CDR3 DNA reads TGCGCCAGCAGCCTAGGGGACAGGGGAGGCTACGAGCAGTACTTC. Supplemented by reference TRBV5-1 and TRBJ2-7, the full variable domain reads KAGVTQTPRYLIKTRGQQVTLSCSPISGHRSVSWYQQTPGQGLQFLFEYFSETQRNKGNFPGRFSGRQFSNSRSEMNVSTLELGDSALYLCASSLGDRGGYEQYFGPGTRLTVT.

The V call is TRBV6-5, the J call TRBJ2-7; D gene ambiguous. The V end lost 0 bases, the J end lost 4 bases, and 10 bases lay between the germline ends. CDR3 length: 14 amino acids. Germline V gene data show CDR1 as MNHEY and CDR2 as SVGAGI. The DNA of the CDR3 is TGTGCCAGCAGTTACTCGAGAGTAGGTTACGAGCAGTACTTC. It codes for CASSYSRVGYEQYF.

The chain is built from TRBV7-2 and TRBJ2-3; the match to TRBD2 covers 7 bases. Germline V gene data show CDR1 as SGHTA and CDR2 as FQGNSA. Trimming took 5 bases from V and 3 from J; bases not matched to a gene: 11. This CDR3 is 16 amino acids long. The chain's CDR3 is CASSPYSGYPTDTQYF. CDR3 DNA sequence: TGTGCCAGCAGCCCATATAGCGGGTACCCGACAGATACGCAGTATTTT.

This clonotype came up many times. The chain employs TRBV12-3 or TRBV12-4 and TRBJ2-1; 7 bases fit TRBD2. Germline trimming cut 6 bases from V and 2 bases from J; bases unmatched to any gene: 7. The CDR3 runs 15 residues. The CDR3: CASSLKAGTYNEQFF. The CDR3 DNA reads TGTGCCAGCAGCCTAAAAGCGGGGACCTACAATGAGCAGTTCTTC.